These T cell receptor beta chains were read from a single sample in a study of PD-1 blockade in classical Hodgkin lymphoma. Profiling relied on immunoSEQ multiplex PCR, and the TCRdb table lists in-frame clones only, not all of them. This sample has 40,000 to 45,000 clones; about three quarters occur once, and the top ten carry around an eighth. The specimen comprised peripheral blood mononuclear cells (PBMCs), sampled at baseline. These receptors came from a human donor with classical Hodgkin lymphoma. CDR3s leave out the opening cysteine and the closing phenylalanine or tryptophan.

>TRBV30|TRBJ2-5
AWSQETQY
>TRBV19|TRBJ1-1
ASSTGGPTGREAF
>TRBV5-8|TRBJ1-2
ASSLLTGTAYGYT
>TRBV23-1|TRBJ2-2
ASSQGGTATGELF
>TRBV7-2|TRBJ1-3
ASSLWGPDSGNTIY
>TRBV2|TRBJ1-4
ASSADNPAATNEKLF
>TRBV4-3|TRBJ1-1
ASSQAGGSRTEAF
>TRBV5-1|TRBJ2-7
ASGEGASEQY
>TRBV21-1|TRBJ2-7
ASIIKDRGCYEQY
>TRBV9|TRBJ2-3
ASSLSGGDQFSTDTQY
>TRBV2|TRBJ2-1
ASRPSPHSYNEQF
>TRBV7-2|TRBJ2-3
ASSLNGRGDTQY
>TRBV10-3|TRBJ2-7
AISERTAYEQY
>TRBV12-5|TRBJ1-1
ASGPPGTGYSEAF
>TRBV7-2|TRBJ1-4
ATAPEGSWVTNEKLF